In its sample, the clone carrying this T cell receptor beta chain was seen a few times. The antigen is not known. V shed 5 bases, J shed 2 bases, and the junction held 2 bases outside the gene matches. This CDR3 has 13 residues. Per the germline V gene, CDR1 is DFQATT and CDR2 is SNEGSKA (reference sequence). The data were obtained in a study of T cells after yellow fever vaccination. Overall study results and limits: From the bulk population, abundant clonotypes could contaminate and appear within FACS-sorted repertoires. Peak timing came faster in the weaker secondary response, day 5 versus 15.

TCRdb called the 5' RACE reads again in MiXCR, with one record for every CDR3 protein. The sample contains 150,000 to 200,000 distinct CDR3 sequences, 6.2% of which appear only once. The chain carries TRBV20-1 and TRBJ1-4; 7 bases map to TRBD1. The sequenced sample was CD4+ T cells sorted from PBMCs, obtained on the day of the first yellow fever vaccination. The source is a man aged 18 to 30 who received the YFV17D yellow fever vaccine. CDR3 coding DNA: TGCAGTGCTCCACAGGGGACTAATGAAAAACTGTTTTTT. Protein: CSAPQGTNEKLFF.